This T cell receptor beta chain was captured by sequencing in a study of PD-1 blockade in classical Hodgkin lymphoma. Findings and caveats of the study: By cycle point C4D1, TCR diversity had risen significantly in CD4+ cells (but not CD8+ cells). Undefined causes, possibly disease activity or prior therapy, underlie the repertoire differences.

Clones were sequenced by immunoSEQ multiplex PCR, and TCRdb holds only the in-frame ones, with some missing. The data contain 9,500 to 10,000 clones, over 70% of them singletons. Regarding time point: cycle 4 day 1 (C4D1), after more than 5 weeks of nivolumab. Every patient experienced relapse after autologous stem cell transplantation, and brentuximab vedotin exposure varied. Investigators obtained CD8+ T cells from thawed PBMCs by magnetic negative selection. Points on this clone: Its specificity is not known.

The CDR3 runs 15 residues. Germline CDR1 and CDR2: LNHNV and YYDKDF (reference sequence). The V gene lost 2 bases and the J gene lost 3 bases, with 13 bases spanning the gap. The source was CD8+ T cells from blood, collected before the fourth cycle of nivolumab. The clonotype originates from a human donor with classical Hodgkin lymphoma. The V and J genes are TRBV15 and TRBJ1-1; D remains unclear. This CDR3 is CATSRRVGTDTEAFF. As DNA, the CDR3 is TGTGCCACCAGCAGACGTGTCGGTACAGACACTGAAGCTTTCTTT.